A single sample gave rise to the 30 T cell receptor beta chains below, sequenced in a study of T cells expressing NK-cell markers. TCRdb re-called the 5' RACE reads and catalogs CDR3 proteins one per entry, DNA excluded. The repertoire table contains 450,000 to 600,000 distinct CDR3 sequences. Sequencing was done on a sample of blood T cells: a sorted CD56 or NKG2C T cell subset, CD4+ or CD8+ T cells, or bulk PBMC T cells (not recorded which). Receptor source: a man between 18 and 35 years old in good health.

This chain connects TRBV2 to TRBJ2-2; absent DNA, TCRdb's TRBD2 call cannot be checked. The CDR3 covers 14 residues. Germline values: CDR1 SNHLY, CDR2 FYNNEI. The CDR3 sequence: CASLRGGATGELFF.

This rearrangement joins TRBV7-9 to TRBJ2-2; TCRdb indicates TRBD1, and absent DNA this call remains unverified. The germline V gene encodes CDR1 SEHNR and CDR2 FQNEAQ (reference sequence). The CDR3 sequence is 15 residues long. CDR3: CASSFWDRSSGELFF.

The J gene is TRBJ2-1, the V gene TRBV10-3; TCRdb selects TRBD2, and the lack of DNA leaves this call unchecked. CDR3 length equals 15 residues. Germline values: CDR1 ENHRY, CDR2 SYGVKD. CDR3 sequence: CAISDKGTSGDEQFF.

The chain links TRBV5-1 to TRBJ2-6. This CDR3 spans 17 amino acids. Germline CDR1 and CDR2: SGHRS and YFSETQ. CDR3 residues: CASSLDPPGAGANVLTF.

The genes are TRBV7-2 and TRBJ2-7; no DNA is available, so the TRBD2 call from TCRdb remains unchecked. The CDR3 is 16 amino acids. Per the germline V gene, CDR1 is SGHTA and CDR2 is FQGNSA. The CDR3 loop reads CASSLGFRTSLYEQYF.

This rearrangement joins TRBV5-1 to TRBJ2-1. Germline values: CDR1 SGHRS, CDR2 YFSETQ. This CDR3 comprises 16 residues. CDR3 sequence: CASSLVIGRRRIEQFF.

The chain is built from TRBV18 and TRBJ1-2; the D gene TCRdb calls, TRBD1, cannot be checked with no DNA. The CDR3 covers 12 residues. Germline CDR1 is KGHSH and CDR2 is LQKENI. CDR3 sequence reads: CASSTGTGGYTF.

The chain has TRBV29-1 and TRBJ2-1; TCRdb designates TRBD2, a call that cannot be tested without DNA. Germline assignment: CDR1 SQVTM and CDR2 ANQGSEA. The CDR3 length is 15 residues. This CDR3 reads CSVETSGSIYNEQFF.

The chain links TRBV6-2 or TRBV6-3 to TRBJ2-5; TCRdb's D call, TRBD1, is unchecked because there is no DNA. Germline V gene sequence: CDR1 MNHEY, CDR2 SVGEGT. The CDR3 contains 15 residues. This chain's CDR3 is CASSYSRTASREQYF.

J is TRBJ2-2 and V is TRBV12-3 or TRBV12-4; TCRdb names TRBD2, which stays unverified in the absence of DNA. There are 17 residues in the CDR3. CDR3 sequence reads: CASSRRTSGFNTGELFF.

The rearrangement links TRBV2 to TRBJ2-3; TCRdb calls TRBD2, which cannot be checked without DNA. Germline loops: CDR1 SNHLY, CDR2 FYNNEI. CDR3 length equals 12 residues. The CDR3 loop reads CASSDESGTQYF.

This rearrangement joins TRBV12-3 or TRBV12-4 to TRBJ2-5; without DNA, the TCRdb call of TRBD2 cannot be checked. The length of the CDR3 is 16 residues. The CDR3 sequence: CASRATSGRARETQYF.

The genes are TRBV7-2 and TRBJ1-3. This CDR3 has 14 residues. Germline V gene sequence: CDR1 SGHTA, CDR2 FQGNSA. The CDR3 loop is CASSQMGYGNTIYF.

This rearrangement joins TRBV4-1 to TRBJ2-2. CDR1 and CDR2 (germline): MGHRA, YSYEKL. The CDR3 has 12 residues. The CDR3 reads CASSQKAGELFF.

This CDR3 reads CSVTRQGRQETQYF. The chain joins TRBV29-1 to TRBJ2-5; TCRdb's D call, TRBD1, is unchecked because there is no DNA. The CDR3 contains 14 residues. CDR1 SQVTM and CDR2 ANQGSEA come from the germline V gene.

The genes are TRBV28 and TRBJ2-3; TCRdb reports TRBD2, a call that lacks DNA to check it against. Germline V gene data show CDR1 as MDHEN and CDR2 as SYDVKM. The CDR3 extends over 16 amino acids. CDR3 in amino acids: CASSSLAVVSTDTQYF.

This chain links TRBV9 with TRBJ1-6; TCRdb calls TRBD1, which cannot be checked without DNA. The CDR3 is 14 amino acids. Germline CDR1 reads SGDLS; CDR2 reads YYNGEE. Here the CDR3 reads CASNQGADNSPLHF.

The chain is built from TRBV20-1 and TRBJ2-5; as DNA is missing, the TRBD2 call by TCRdb cannot be tested. Germline CDR1 DFQATT, CDR2 SNEGSKA (reference sequence). This CDR3 has 14 amino acids. Here the CDR3 reads CSALPTSGSKTQYF.

The rearrangement uses TRBV7-3 and TRBJ2-3; TCRdb's D call of TRBD2 is untestable without DNA. CDR3 length: 15 residues. In germline, CDR1 is SGHTA, CDR2 FQGTGA. CDR3 in amino acids: CASSRSDWFTDTQYF.

The genes are TRBV27 and TRBJ2-1; the D call from TCRdb, TRBD2, cannot be confirmed without DNA. Germline V lookup: CDR1 MNHEY, CDR2 SMNVEV (reference sequence). The CDR3 totals 17 residues. This chain's CDR3 is CASSLYGGIKRDHEQFF.

The chain is built from TRBV11-1 and TRBJ2-4. The CDR3 is 18 amino acids. The germline gives CDR1 SGHAT, CDR2 FQDESV (reference sequence). CDR3: CASSQRPGEGSGKNIQYF.

This chain uses TRBV4-1 with TRBJ2-3; TCRdb outputs TRBD2, but without DNA this stays unchecked. The CDR3 is made up of 18 amino acids. Germline CDR1 reads MGHRA; CDR2 reads YSYEKL. The CDR3 loop reads CASSQGPNTGGPTDTQYF.

The chain carries TRBV5-1 and TRBJ2-1; the TCRdb call, TRBD2, lacks DNA for checking. Germline V lookup: CDR1 SGHRS, CDR2 YFSETQ. This CDR3 is 14 amino acids long. The CDR3 loop is CASSSGGQGNEQFF.

The chain employs TRBV9 and TRBJ2-3; TCRdb's D gene call, TRBD2, goes unchecked for lack of DNA. This CDR3 comprises 16 residues. Germline V gene data show CDR1 as SGDLS and CDR2 as YYNGEE. The CDR3: CASSLRTRGGLDTQYF.

The chain is built from TRBV20-1 and TRBJ1-2. Per the germline V gene, CDR1 is DFQATT and CDR2 is SNEGSKA (reference sequence). CDR3 length equals 15 residues. CDR3 residues: CSALTIAGQNYGYTF.

The chain combines TRBV5-1 with TRBJ2-1; TCRdb gives TRBD1 as the D gene, but with no DNA this cannot be confirmed. The CDR3 runs to 15 residues. Germline V gene sequence: CDR1 SGHRS, CDR2 YFSETQ. The CDR3 loop is CASSYGGLTGDEQFF.

The chain recombines TRBV24-1 with TRBJ2-1; the TRBD2 assignment by TCRdb is unverifiable without DNA. Germline-derived CDR1 and CDR2 are KGHDR and SFDVKD. CDR3 size: 13 residues. The CDR3 sequence is CATSRAVYNEQFF.

J is TRBJ2-1 and V is TRBV5-5; TCRdb's assignment of TRBD1 cannot be checked, as there is no DNA. CDR1 and CDR2 from the germline V gene are SGHKS and YYEKEE (reference sequence). CDR3 length: 15 amino acids. CDR3 region: CASSFLGGSYNEQFF.

The rearrangement joins TRBV12-3 or TRBV12-4 to TRBJ1-4; the TCRdb call, TRBD1, lacks DNA for checking. This CDR3 comprises 14 residues. The CDR3 region is CASSLKGANEKLFF.

The genes are TRBV2 and TRBJ2-6. The CDR3 is made up of 14 amino acids. CDR1 and CDR2 (germline): SNHLY, FYNNEI. The CDR3 reads CASIGGGGANVLTF.